The 21 T cell receptor beta chains in this list originate from one sample, sequenced in a study of technical replicates of blood from several donors. Assay used: immunoSEQ multiplex PCR; TCRdb lists only in-frame clones, some missing. This sample carries tens of thousands of clones, around 92% of them seen once, and the ten largest clones take 0.3% to 0.45%. The sample comprised T cells isolated from PBMCs. The receptors stem from a human donor in good health. Some clones in this sample may be carry-over from other donors' samples.

The DNA for the CDR3 is TGTGCCAGCAGCGGGCCAGGGGGCCCAGAAGGGAACACTGAAGCTTTCTTT. Amino acid sequence: CASSGPGGPEGNTEAFF. The rearrangement joins TRBV9 to TRBJ1-1; 8 bases align to TRBD1. Germline V lookup: CDR1 SGDLS, CDR2 YYNGEE. V gave up 3 bases and J gave up 1 base; unmatched junction bases: 11. The CDR3 is made up of 17 amino acids. Full variable domain (remainder filled in from reference TRBV9 and TRBJ1-1): DSGVTQTPKHLITATGQRVTLRCSPRSGDLSVYWYQQSLDQGLQFLIQYYNGEERAKGNILERFSAQQFPDLHSELNLSSLELGDSALYFCASSGPGGPEGNTEAFFGQGTRLTVV.

This clone has a single count. The chain is built from TRBV6-6 and TRBJ1-2; D remains unclear. This CDR3 comprises 13 residues. V lost 2 bases, J lost 8 bases, and 12 bases lay in between. In germline, CDR1 is MNHNY, CDR2 SVGAGI (reference sequence). The CDR3 DNA reads TGTGCCAGCAGTTACCAGGAGGTCATCGGCTACACCTTC. It is translated as CASSYQEVIGYTF.

This clone has only a few counts. This chain joins TRBV7-3 and TRBJ1-5; the match to TRBD1 covers 9 bases. J gave up 1 base and V 3 bases, and 4 bases lay outside the gene matches. The CDR3 consists of 16 residues. CDR1 is SGHTA and CDR2 is FQGTGA in the germline V gene. CDR3 protein: CASSFPGQGSNQPQHF. The CDR3, as DNA: TGTGCCAGCAGCTTCCCGGGACAGGGAAGCAATCAGCCCCAGCATTTT.

This sequence joins TRBV28 and TRBJ1-1; 7 nucleotides match TRBD1. The CDR3 runs 16 residues. With 3 bases clipped from V and 4 bases from J, the junction kept 11 bases outside the gene matches. Germline-derived CDR1 and CDR2 are MDHEN and SYDVKM. The CDR3 protein is CASSLPRTGLGTEAFF. CDR3 DNA sequence: TGTGCCAGCAGTTTGCCCCGGACAGGTTTGGGCACTGAAGCTTTCTTT. The full variable domain, rest sourced from reference TRBV28 and TRBJ1-1, is DVKVTQSSRYLVKRTGEKVFLECVQDMDHENMFWYRQDPGLGLRLIYFSYDVKMKEKGDIPEGYSVSREKKERFSLILESASTNQTSMYLCASSLPRTGLGTEAFFGQGTRLTVV.

The chain uses TRBV27 and TRBJ2-3, with D hard to call. Germline V CDR1 and CDR2: MNHEY, SMNVEV (reference sequence). This CDR3 has 13 amino acids. Trimming removed 4 bases at V and 9 bases at J, with 14 bases between. CDR3 nucleotides: TGTGCCAGCAGTTCGCTAGGATATGGGACGCAGTATTTT. Residues: CASSSLGYGTQYF.

V is TRBV28 and J is TRBJ1-2; D gene ambiguous. CDR1 is MDHEN and CDR2 is SYDVKM in the germline V gene. V lost 9 bases to trimming and J lost 3 bases, with 14 bases between them. This CDR3 spans 13 amino acids. The CDR3 region has the DNA TGTGCCAGTGAACGCGAGGTAGACTATGGCTACACCTTC. Protein product: CASEREVDYGYTF.

The chain recombines TRBV9 with TRBJ1-1, with 7 bases lining up with TRBD1. The CDR3 is 13 residues long. Germline CDR1 reads SGDLS; CDR2 reads YYNGEE. With 0 bases clipped from V and 5 bases from J, the junction kept 1 base outside the gene matches. This CDR3 is CASSVGTGTEAFF. The CDR3 nucleotides read TGTGCCAGCAGCGTAGGGACAGGAACTGAAGCTTTCTTT.

This clone appeared once. The J gene is TRBJ2-1, the V gene TRBV6-1, with TRBD2 as a possible D gene (6 bases). CDR1 is MNHNS, CDR2 SASEGT, per germline. This CDR3 is 14 amino acids long. V lost 8 bases to trimming and J lost 11 bases, with 22 bases between them. The CDR3 loop is CASGGGTPLRKQFF. Written as DNA, the CDR3 is TGTGCCAGCGGCGGCGGGACTCCCCTCAGGAAGCAGTTCTTC.

The CDR3 here is CASSLDRGAEAFF. The CDR3 DNA reads as TGTGCCAGCAGCTTAGACAGGGGAGCCGAAGCTTTCTTT. The rearrangement links TRBV11-2 to TRBJ1-1; TRBD1 is a possible D gene (6 bases). The CDR3 runs 13 residues. Trimming stripped 0 bases from V and 8 bases from J, with 10 bases between. The germline V gene has CDR1 SGHAT and CDR2 FQNNGV.

V and J are TRBV27 and TRBJ2-2, with 7 bases identical to TRBD2. The junction had 8 bases not matched to a gene; V was cut back by 6 bases and J by 4 bases. Germline CDR1 is MNHEY and CDR2 is SMNVEV (reference sequence). The CDR3 totals 15 residues. The CDR3 loop is CASRDGGIRTGELFF. The DNA for the CDR3 is TGTGCCAGCAGAGACGGGGGGATTCGCACCGGGGAGCTGTTTTTT.

V usage is TRBV29-1 and J usage is TRBJ1-5, with 9 bases fitting TRBD1. The CDR3 has 13 residues. The germline gives CDR1 SQVTM, CDR2 ANQGSEA. CDR3 protein: CSGRTGDNQPQHF. CDR3 in DNA: TGCAGTGGCCGGACAGGGGACAATCAGCCCCAGCATTTT.

This clone has more than one count but fewer than ten. The V and J genes are TRBV7-9 and TRBJ1-2, with D possibly TRBD1 on 6 matching bases. Germline V CDR1 and CDR2: SEHNR, FQNEAQ (reference sequence). Trimming shortened V by 0 bases and J by 6 bases, and 8 bases separated the two germline ends. CDR3 length equals 13 residues. CDR3 DNA sequence: TGTGCCAGCAGCTTAGCGGGGGCAGATGGCTACACCTTC. Protein: CASSLAGADGYTF.

V is TRBV7-6 and J is TRBJ1-5; D remains ambiguous. Germline V CDR1 and CDR2: SGHVS, FNYEAQ. V shed 1 base and J shed 0 bases, with 10 bases lying between them. The CDR3 runs 16 residues. CDR3 protein: CASSLGTDYSNQPQHF. Written as DNA, the CDR3 is TGTGCCAGCAGCTTAGGGACGGACTATAGCAATCAGCCCCAGCATTTT.

The chain recombines TRBV2 with TRBJ2-1; the D gene is possibly TRBD2 (6 bases). The germline V and J ends were trimmed by 8 bases and 5 bases, with 13 bases remaining between them. CDR1 SNHLY and CDR2 FYNNEI come from the germline V gene. The CDR3 length is 13 residues. The CDR3 region is CASRQAGNNEQFF. The CDR3 nucleotides are TGTGCCAGCCGGCAGGCGGGGAACAATGAGCAGTTCTTC.

This clone has just one count. The CDR3 region has the DNA TGTGCCAGCAGCTTAGACGGGGGGGCCTCTGGAAACACCATATATTTT. Its protein product is CASSLDGGASGNTIYF. The V call is TRBV7-2, the J call TRBJ1-3; a possible D gene is TRBD1 (6 bases). The germline V gene encodes CDR1 SGHTA and CDR2 FQGNSA. The CDR3 has 16 residues. Trimming cost V 1 base and J 0 bases, with 10 bases left between them.

The chain employs TRBV10-1 and TRBJ1-3; TRBD1 might be the D (6 bases). Trimming removed 0 bases at V and 2 bases at J, with 8 bases between. CDR1 WNHNN and CDR2 SYGVQD come from the germline V gene (reference sequence). The CDR3 spans 15 residues. CDR3 in amino acids: CASSESGGPGNTIYF. CDR3 coding DNA: TGCGCCAGCAGTGAGTCCGGGGGGCCTGGAAACACCATATATTTT.

This clone was recorded only once. This sequence joins TRBV9 and TRBJ2-2, with D possibly TRBD2 on 5 matching bases. CDR1 and CDR2 from the germline V gene are SGDLS and YYNGEE. The CDR3 loop spans 13 amino acids. V lost 3 bases, J lost 5 bases, and 8 bases lay in between. The CDR3 bases are TGTGCCAGCAGCGCCACGGGGACCGGGGAGCTGTTTTTT. Amino acid sequence: CASSATGTGELFF.

This chain joins TRBV5-1 and TRBJ1-4, with a possible D match to TRBD1 (5 bases). CDR3 length: 15 residues. Per germline, CDR1 SGHRS and CDR2 YFSETQ. Trimming removed 7 bases from V and 7 bases from J, with 20 bases in between. The CDR3 nucleotides are TGCGCCAGCCCAATATCGCACCTTCAGGGTGAAAAACTGTTTTTT. Its protein product is CASPISHLQGEKLFF. Combining the CDR3 with reference TRBV5-1 and TRBJ1-4 gives the whole variable domain KAGVTQTPRYLIKTRGQQVTLSCSPISGHRSVSWYQQTPGQGLQFLFEYFSETQRNKGNFPGRFSGRQFSNSRSEMNVSTLELGDSALYLCASPISHLQGEKLFFGSGTQLSVL.

This clone was seen only once. The rearrangement links TRBV6-4 to TRBJ2-2; a possible D gene is TRBD2 (5 bases). V lost 0 bases to trimming and J lost 4 bases, with 6 bases between them. CDR3 length equals 14 residues. Germline V CDR1 and CDR2: MRHNA, SNTAGT. The CDR3 nucleotides are TGTGCCAGCAGTGACTCTAGCGTCACCGGGGAGCTGTTTTTT. Encoded protein: CASSDSSVTGELFF.

V usage is TRBV27 and J usage is TRBJ1-1; a weak D match, TRBD1 (6 bases). Looked up from germline, CDR1 is MNHEY and CDR2 is SMNVEV (reference sequence). This CDR3 is 14 amino acids long. V dropped 4 bases and J dropped 1 base, with 10 bases sitting between them. CDR3 sequence: CASSYTQGNTEAFF. The CDR3 DNA follows: TGTGCCAGCAGTTATACACAGGGGAACACTGAAGCTTTCTTT.

This clone was seen a single time. The genes are TRBV29-1 and TRBJ2-1; no firm D call. The germline gives CDR1 SQVTM, CDR2 ANQGSEA. The CDR3 contains 12 residues. V was pared by 3 bases and J by 8 bases, with 11 bases between. The CDR3 spells CSVEVLRYEQFF. The DNA of the CDR3 is TGCAGCGTTGAGGTATTGCGGTATGAGCAGTTCTTC.